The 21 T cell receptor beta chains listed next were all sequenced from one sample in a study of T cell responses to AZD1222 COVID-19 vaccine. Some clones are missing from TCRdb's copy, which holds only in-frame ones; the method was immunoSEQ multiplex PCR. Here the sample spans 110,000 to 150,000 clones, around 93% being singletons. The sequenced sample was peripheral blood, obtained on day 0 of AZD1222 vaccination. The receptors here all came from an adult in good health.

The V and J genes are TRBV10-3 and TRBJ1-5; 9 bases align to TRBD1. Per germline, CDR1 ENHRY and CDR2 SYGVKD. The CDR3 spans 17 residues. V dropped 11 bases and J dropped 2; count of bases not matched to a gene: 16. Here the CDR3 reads CASSPGTGTGGNQPQHF. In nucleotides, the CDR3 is TGTGCCTCTAGTCCCGGGACAGGGACCGGCGGCAATCAGCCCCAGCATTTT.

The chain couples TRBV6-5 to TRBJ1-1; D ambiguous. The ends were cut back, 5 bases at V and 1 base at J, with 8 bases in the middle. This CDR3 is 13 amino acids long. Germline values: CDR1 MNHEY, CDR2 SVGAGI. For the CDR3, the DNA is TGTGCCAGCAGTCAGCAATCGAACACTGAAGCTTTCTTT. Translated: CASSQQSNTEAFF.

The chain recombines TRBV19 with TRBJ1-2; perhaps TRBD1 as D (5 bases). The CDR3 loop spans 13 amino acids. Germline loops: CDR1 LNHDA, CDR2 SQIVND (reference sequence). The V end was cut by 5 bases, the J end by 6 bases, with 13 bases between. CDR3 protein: CASSPGHLNGYTF. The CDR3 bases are TGTGCCAGTAGTCCGGGGCATCTTAATGGCTACACCTTC.

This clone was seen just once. CDR3 sequence (DNA): TGTGCCAGCAGGCTTTTCACAGGGAAGGACACTGAAGCTTTCTTT. Its translation is CASRLFTGKDTEAFF. The genes are TRBV11-3 and TRBJ1-1; a weak D match, TRBD1 (6 bases). V was trimmed by 6 bases and J by 3 bases, leaving 17 bases between them. Germline V lookup: CDR1 SGHNT, CDR2 YENEEA. CDR3 length: 15 amino acids. Supplemented by reference TRBV11-3 and TRBJ1-1, the full variable domain reads EAGVVQSPRYKIIEKKQPVAFWCNPISGHNTLYWYLQNLGQGPELLIRYENEEAVDDSQLPKDRFSAERLKGVDSTLKIQPAELGDSAVYLCASRLFTGKDTEAFFGQGTRLTVV.

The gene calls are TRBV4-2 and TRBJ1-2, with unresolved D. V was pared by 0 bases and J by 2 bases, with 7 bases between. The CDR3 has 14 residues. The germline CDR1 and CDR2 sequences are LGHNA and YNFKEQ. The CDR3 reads CASSQDNRNYGYTF. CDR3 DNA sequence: TGTGCCAGCAGCCAAGATAACAGAAACTATGGCTACACCTTC.

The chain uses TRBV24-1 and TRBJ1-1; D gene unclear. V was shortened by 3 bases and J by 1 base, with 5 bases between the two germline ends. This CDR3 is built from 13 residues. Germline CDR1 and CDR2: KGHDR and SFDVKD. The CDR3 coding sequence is TGTGCCACCAGTGATACCAGGAACACTGAAGCTTTCTTT. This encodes CATSDTRNTEAFF.

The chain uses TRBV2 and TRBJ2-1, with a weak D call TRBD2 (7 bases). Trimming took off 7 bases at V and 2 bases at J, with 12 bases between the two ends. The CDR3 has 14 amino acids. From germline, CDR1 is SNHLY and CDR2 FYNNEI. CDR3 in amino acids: CASTVGGAYNEQFF. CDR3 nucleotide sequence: TGTGCCAGCACGGTAGGGGGGGCCTACAATGAGCAGTTCTTC.

This chain's CDR3 is CASSQRGTGGDTQYF. As DNA, the CDR3 is TGCGCCAGCAGCCAAAGGGGGACAGGCGGGGATACGCAGTATTTT. V is TRBV4-3 and J is TRBJ2-3; TRBD1 agrees at 8 bases. The CDR3 runs to 15 residues. Trimming cost V 2 bases and J 6 bases; bases outside gene matches: 7. The V gene's germline CDR1 is LGHNA and CDR2 YSLEER.

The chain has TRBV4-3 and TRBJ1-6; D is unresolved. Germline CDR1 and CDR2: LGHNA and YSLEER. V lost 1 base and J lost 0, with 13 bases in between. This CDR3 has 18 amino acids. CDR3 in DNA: TGCGCCAGCAGCCAAGTATACCCCCTGAACTCCTATAATTCACCCCTCCACTTT. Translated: CASSQVYPLNSYNSPLHF.

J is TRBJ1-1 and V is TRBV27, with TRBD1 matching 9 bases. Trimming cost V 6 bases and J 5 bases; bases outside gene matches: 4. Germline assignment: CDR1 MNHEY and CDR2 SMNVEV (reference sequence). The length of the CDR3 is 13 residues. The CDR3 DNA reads TGTGCCAGCAGGGACAGGGGAGGGACTGAAGCTTTCTTT. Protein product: CASRDRGGTEAFF.

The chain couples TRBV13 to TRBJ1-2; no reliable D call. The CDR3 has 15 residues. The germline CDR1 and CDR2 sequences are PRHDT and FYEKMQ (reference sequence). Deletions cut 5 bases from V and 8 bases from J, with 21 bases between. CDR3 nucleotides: TGTGCCAGCAGCCCCAGATTGACCAGCCTAGAGGGCTACACCTTC. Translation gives CASSPRLTSLEGYTF.

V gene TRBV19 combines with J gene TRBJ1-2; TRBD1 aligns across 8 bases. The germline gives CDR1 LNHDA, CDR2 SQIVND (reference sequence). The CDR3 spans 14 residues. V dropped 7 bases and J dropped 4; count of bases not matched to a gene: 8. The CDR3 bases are TGTGCCAGTATCTTAACAGGGGGACCCTATGGCTACACCTTC. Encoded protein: CASILTGGPYGYTF.

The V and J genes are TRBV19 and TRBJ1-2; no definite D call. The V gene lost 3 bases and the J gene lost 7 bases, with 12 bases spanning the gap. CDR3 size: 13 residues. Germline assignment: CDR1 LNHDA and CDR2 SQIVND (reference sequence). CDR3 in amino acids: CASSISVRVGYTF. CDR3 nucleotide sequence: TGTGCCAGTAGTATCTCGGTACGGGTTGGCTACACCTTC.

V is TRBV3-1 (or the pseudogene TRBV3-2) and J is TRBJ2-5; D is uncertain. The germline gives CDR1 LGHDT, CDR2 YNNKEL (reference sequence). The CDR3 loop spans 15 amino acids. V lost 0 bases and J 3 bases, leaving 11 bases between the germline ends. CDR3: CASSQDRVGEETQYF. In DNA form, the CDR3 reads TGTGCCAGCAGCCAAGATCGCGTAGGAGAAGAGACCCAGTACTTC.

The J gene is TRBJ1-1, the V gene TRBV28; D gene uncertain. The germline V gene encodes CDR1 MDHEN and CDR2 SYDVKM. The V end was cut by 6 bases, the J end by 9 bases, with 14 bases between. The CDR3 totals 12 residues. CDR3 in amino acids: CASSSDRGKAFF. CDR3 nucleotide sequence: TGTGCCAGCAGCTCCGACCGTGGGAAAGCTTTCTTT.

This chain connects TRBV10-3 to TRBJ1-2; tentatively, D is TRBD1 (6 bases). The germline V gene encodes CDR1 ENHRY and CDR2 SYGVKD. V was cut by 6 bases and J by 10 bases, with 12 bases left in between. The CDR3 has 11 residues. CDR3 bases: TGTGCCATCAGCCGACGGGACATCTACACCTTC. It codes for CAISRRDIYTF.

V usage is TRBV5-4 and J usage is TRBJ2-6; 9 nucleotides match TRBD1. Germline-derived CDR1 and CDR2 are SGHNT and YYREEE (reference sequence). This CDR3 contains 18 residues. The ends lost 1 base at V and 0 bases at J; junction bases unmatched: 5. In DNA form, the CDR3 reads TGTGCCAGCAGCTTGAGGACAGGGGCCTTCTCTGGGGCCAACGTCCTGACTTTC. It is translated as CASSLRTGAFSGANVLTF.

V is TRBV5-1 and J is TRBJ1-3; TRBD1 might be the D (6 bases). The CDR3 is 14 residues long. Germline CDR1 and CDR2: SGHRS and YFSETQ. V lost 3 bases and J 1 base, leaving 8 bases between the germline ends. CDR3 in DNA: TGCGCCAGCAGCTCCAGGGGATCTGGAAACACCATATATTTT. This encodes CASSSRGSGNTIYF.

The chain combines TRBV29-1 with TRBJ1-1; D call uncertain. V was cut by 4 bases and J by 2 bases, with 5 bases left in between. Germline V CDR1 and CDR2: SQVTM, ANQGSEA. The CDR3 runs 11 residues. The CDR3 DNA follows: TGCAGCGTTGTAGGAAACACTGAAGCTTTCTTT. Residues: CSVVGNTEAFF.

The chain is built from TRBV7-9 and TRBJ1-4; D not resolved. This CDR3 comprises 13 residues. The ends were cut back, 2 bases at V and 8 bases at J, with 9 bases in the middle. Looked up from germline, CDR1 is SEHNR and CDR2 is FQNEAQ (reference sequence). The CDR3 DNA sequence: TGTGCCAGCAGCTTATCCCGAGTCGAAAAACTGTTTTTT. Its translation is CASSLSRVEKLFF.

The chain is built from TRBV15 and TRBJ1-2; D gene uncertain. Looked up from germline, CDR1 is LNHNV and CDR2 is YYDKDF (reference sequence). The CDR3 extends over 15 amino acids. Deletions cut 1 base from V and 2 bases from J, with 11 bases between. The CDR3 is CATSRAVQTNYGYTF. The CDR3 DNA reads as TGTGCCACCAGCAGAGCGGTGCAAACCAACTATGGCTACACCTTC.